The 22 T cell receptor beta chains below were found in one sample sequenced in a study of blood T cell repertoires in COVID-19. The data were produced by immunoSEQ multiplex PCR, yet TCRdb's version contains in-frame clones alone and is incomplete. The sample holds 200,000 to 250,000 clones, roughly 76% seen once. Material: peripheral blood. The receptors originated from a human donor in a cohort sampled during active COVID-19.

The CDR3 reads CASSIGLAGAHTQYF. The CDR3 DNA follows: TGTGCCAGCAGCATAGGACTAGCGGGGGCTCATACGCAGTATTTT. V gene TRBV7-9 combines with J gene TRBJ2-3, with TRBD2 matching 13 bases. The V gene's germline CDR1 is SEHNR and CDR2 FQNEAQ (reference sequence). V trimming: 5 bases; J trimming: 7 bases; junction bases outside the gene matches: 6. This CDR3 has 15 amino acids.

CDR3 DNA: TGTGCCACCAGTGGTGGGCGTAACTATGGCTACACCTTC. Translation gives CATSGGRNYGYTF. The chain joins TRBV24-1 to TRBJ1-2; D gene uncertain. This CDR3 is 13 amino acids long. CDR1 KGHDR and CDR2 SFDVKD come from the germline V gene. With 5 bases removed from V and 1 base from J, the gap between germline ends came to 7 bases.

The V gene is TRBV5-6, the J gene TRBJ2-7; possibly TRBD2 for D (6 bases). The CDR3 runs to 13 residues. Trimming took 4 bases from V and 5 from J, leaving 13 bases between them. CDR1 is SGHDT and CDR2 is YYEEEE in the germline V gene. The DNA of the CDR3 is TGTGCCAGCAGCCGGAGGGGTCCCCACGAGCAGTACTTC. Translation gives CASSRRGPHEQYF.

V and J are TRBV28 and TRBJ1-1, with 7 bases matching TRBD1. V shed 6 bases and J 5 bases; nucleotides not matched to a gene: 6. CDR1 and CDR2 from the germline V gene are MDHEN and SYDVKM. The length of the CDR3 is 13 residues. The CDR3 is CASRAGGETEAFF. DNA for the CDR3: TGTGCCAGCAGGGCAGGGGGTGAAACTGAAGCTTTCTTT. Supplemented by reference TRBV28 and TRBJ1-1, the full variable domain reads DVKVTQSSRYLVKRTGEKVFLECVQDMDHENMFWYRQDPGLGLRLIYFSYDVKMKEKGDIPEGYSVSREKKERFSLILESASTNQTSMYLCASRAGGETEAFFGQGTRLTVV.

The V call is TRBV28, the J call TRBJ2-7; TRBD2 might be the D (6 bases). The CDR3 contains 14 residues. Germline lookup yields CDR1 MDHEN and CDR2 SYDVKM. V was shortened by 2 bases and J by 2 bases, with 10 bases between the two germline ends. CDR3 residues: CASSLGRKTYEQYF. CDR3 sequence (DNA): TGTGCCAGCAGTTTAGGGAGGAAGACCTACGAGCAGTACTTC.

The chain recombines TRBV7-9 with TRBJ2-7; 9 positions match TRBD1. Germline V gives CDR1 SEHNR, CDR2 FQNEAQ (reference sequence). With 5 bases clipped from V and 0 bases from J, the junction kept 5 bases outside the gene matches. CDR3 length equals 15 residues. The CDR3 here is CASSPGTGPSYEQYF. As DNA, the CDR3 is TGTGCCAGCAGCCCTGGGACAGGGCCCTCCTACGAGCAGTACTTC.

This chain links TRBV4-3 with TRBJ2-7, with 7 bases matching TRBD1. The V segment lost 0 bases and the J segment 0 bases; nucleotides outside the gene matches: 2. The germline gives CDR1 LGHNA, CDR2 YSLEER. The CDR3 covers 15 residues. The CDR3: CASSQEDRSSYEQYF. CDR3 nucleotides: TGCGCCAGCAGCCAAGAGGACAGGAGCTCCTACGAGCAGTACTTC.

This chain links TRBV3-1 (or the pseudogene TRBV3-2) with TRBJ2-7, with D possibly being TRBD2 (6 bases). Germline loops: CDR1 LGHDT, CDR2 YNNKEL (reference sequence). This CDR3 comprises 16 residues. V gave up 4 bases and J gave up 0 bases, with 16 bases separating them. The CDR3 region has the DNA TGTGCCAGCAGCCGGACCTTCGAACTAGCCTCCTACGAGCAGTACTTC. This translates into CASSRTFELASYEQYF.

This clone appeared a few times. The CDR3 spells CASSLRQTGWYDEQYF. CDR3 sequence (DNA): TGTGCCAGCAGTTTACGCCAGACAGGGTGGTACGACGAGCAGTACTTC. This chain uses TRBV27 with TRBJ2-7; 7 positions agree with TRBD1. The ends lost 2 bases at V and 5 bases at J; junction bases unmatched: 12. The CDR3 totals 16 residues. The germline gives CDR1 MNHEY, CDR2 SMNVEV (reference sequence).

This clone was counted only a few times. The genes are TRBV5-4 and TRBJ2-5; D might be TRBD2 (5 bases). The V end lost 7 bases, the J end lost 3 bases, and 16 bases lay between the germline ends. Germline-derived CDR1 and CDR2 are SGHNT and YYREEE (reference sequence). The CDR3 contains 14 residues. CDR3: CASGYPGGEETQYF. The CDR3 nucleotides are TGTGCCAGCGGATATCCCGGAGGAGAAGAGACCCAGTACTTC. Full variable domain (rest looked up from reference TRBV5-4 and TRBJ2-5): ETGVTQSPTHLIKTRGQQVTLRCSSQSGHNTVSWYQQALGQGPQFIFQYYREEENGRGNFPPRFSGLQFPNYSSELNVNALELDDSALYLCASGYPGGEETQYFGPGTRLLVL.

The chain links TRBV7-2 to TRBJ1-5; D gene uncertain. The CDR3 totals 15 residues. The germline V gene has CDR1 SGHTA and CDR2 FQGNSA. V gave up 1 base and J gave up 2 bases, with 9 bases separating them. The CDR3 region has the DNA TGTGCCAGCAGCTTAGTTTCCGGGGGCAATCAGCCCCAGCATTTT. Encoded protein: CASSLVSGGNQPQHF. The complete variable domain, with remaining parts taken from reference TRBV7-2 and TRBJ1-5, reads GAGVSQSPSNKVTEKGKDVELRCDPISGHTALYWYRQSLGQGLEFLIYFQGNSAPDKSGLPSDRFSAERTGGSVSTLTIQRTQQEDSAVYLCASSLVSGGNQPQHFGDGTRLSIL.

This chain connects TRBV9 to TRBJ2-2, with TRBD2 identical over 8 bases. The CDR3 is 17 amino acids. CDR1 is SGDLS and CDR2 is YYNGEE in the germline V gene. V lost 3 bases, J lost 1 base, and 8 bases stayed unmatched. The CDR3 loop reads CASSARLAGGNTGELFF. The CDR3 DNA is TGTGCCAGCAGCGCACGCCTTGCGGGGGGGAACACCGGGGAGCTGTTTTTT. The full variable domain, in which reference TRBV9 and TRBJ2-2 provide the parts outside the CDR3, is DSGVTQTPKHLITATGQRVTLRCSPRSGDLSVYWYQQSLDQGLQFLIQYYNGEERAKGNILERFSAQQFPDLHSELNLSSLELGDSALYFCASSARLAGGNTGELFFGEGSRLTVL.

This clone was counted a single time. The gene calls are TRBV3-1 (or the pseudogene TRBV3-2) and TRBJ2-7; 8 bases are shared with TRBD2. Germline V gene data show CDR1 as LGHDT and CDR2 as YNNKEL (reference sequence). The CDR3 extends over 16 amino acids. Trimming at V came to 3 bases and at J to 5 bases, leaving 12 bases not matched to a gene. CDR3 bases: TGTGCCAGCAGCCAGCCCGCGGGAGGTCGGTTCCACGAGCAGTACTTC. This codes for CASSQPAGGRFHEQYF.

This chain connects TRBV4-3 to TRBJ2-7; a possible D gene is TRBD2 (5 bases). The ends were cut back, 2 bases at V and 0 bases at J, with 14 bases in the middle. The CDR3 extends over 16 amino acids. Germline V gene sequence: CDR1 LGHNA, CDR2 YSLEER. The CDR3 sequence is CASSQTLLGSSYEQYF. The CDR3 DNA follows: TGCGCCAGCAGCCAAACGTTGCTGGGGAGCTCCTACGAGCAGTACTTC.

The chain employs TRBV6-6 and TRBJ2-7, with unresolved D. Germline V gene sequence: CDR1 MNHNY, CDR2 SVGAGI (reference sequence). The CDR3 has 14 residues. Trimming left V 2 bases short and J 3 bases short, with 11 bases between. In nucleotides, the CDR3 is TGTGCCAGCAGTTACCCTACGAAGAGCTACGAGCAGTACTTC. Encoded protein: CASSYPTKSYEQYF.

The chain employs TRBV5-6 and TRBJ2-2; 12 bases line up with TRBD2. Germline V gene lookup returns CDR1 SGHDT and CDR2 YYEEEE. The CDR3 is made up of 17 amino acids. Trimming took 7 bases from V and 0 from J; bases not matched to a gene: 7. CDR3 in DNA: TGTGCCAGCCGAGTCCGGACTAGCGGGGCGAACACCGGGGAGCTGTTTTTT. Amino acids: CASRVRTSGANTGELFF.

V usage is TRBV28 and J usage is TRBJ2-7; D is perhaps TRBD2 (5 bases). The CDR3 has 14 residues. With 4 bases removed from V and 1 base from J, the gap between germline ends came to 11 bases. Germline V gene sequence: CDR1 MDHEN, CDR2 SYDVKM. Here the CDR3 reads CASSSGIGSYEQYF. Here the CDR3 DNA reads TGTGCCAGCAGTTCGGGGATCGGGTCCTACGAGCAGTACTTC.

The chain joins TRBV4-1 to TRBJ2-3; TRBD2 agrees at 8 bases. V lost 0 bases, J lost 2 bases, and 1 base stayed unmatched. The CDR3 contains 15 residues. Germline V gene data show CDR1 as MGHRA and CDR2 as YSYEKL. CDR3 sequence reads: CASSQDSGTTDTQYF. In DNA form, the CDR3 reads TGCGCCAGCAGCCAAGATAGCGGGACCACAGATACGCAGTATTTT.

This clone was observed a few times. This chain joins TRBV19 and TRBJ1-5, with 9 bases matching TRBD1. With V trimmed by 6 bases and J by 2 bases, 5 bases remained unmatched. Per germline, CDR1 LNHDA and CDR2 SQIVND (reference sequence). This CDR3 is built from 15 residues. CDR3 region: CASSRTGEGNQPQHF. The DNA for the CDR3 is TGTGCCAGTAGCAGGACAGGGGAAGGCAATCAGCCCCAGCATTTT.

This clone was detected only a few times. The chain couples TRBV18 to TRBJ1-5; TRBD1 agrees at 9 bases. The CDR3 sequence is 15 residues long. V shed 2 bases and J 5 bases; nucleotides not matched to a gene: 4. CDR1 KGHSH and CDR2 LQKENI come from the germline V gene. The CDR3 loop reads CASSPGTGQHQPQHF. The CDR3 DNA reads as TGTGCCAGCTCACCAGGGACAGGGCAGCATCAGCCCCAGCATTTT.

This clone was found many times. This chain links TRBV9 with TRBJ1-2, with D maybe TRBD1 (6 bases). Germline V gene data show CDR1 as SGDLS and CDR2 as YYNGEE. The CDR3 sequence is 14 residues long. Trimming took 4 bases from V and 4 from J, leaving 14 bases between them. The CDR3 sequence: CASSPRDTFYGYTF. The DNA for the CDR3 is TGTGCCAGCAGCCCCCGGGACACCTTCTATGGCTACACCTTC.

This clone was counted between two and nine times. This chain uses TRBV19 with TRBJ2-7; perhaps TRBD1 as D (6 bases). Germline CDR1 reads LNHDA; CDR2 reads SQIVND (reference sequence). The CDR3 contains 14 residues. Trimming took 3 bases from V and 3 from J, leaving 12 bases between them. The CDR3 is CASSITGSGYEQYF. The CDR3 DNA sequence: TGTGCCAGTAGTATTACAGGGTCTGGCTACGAGCAGTACTTC.